This T cell receptor beta chain was retrieved from a study of early stage breast cancer tumors. Study information: About 80% of the 16 invasive tumors were ER+, PR+ and HER2-. Study findings and constraints: Tumor and normal breast were distinguished via blood comparison in about 90% of the 16 patients.

The J segment lost 0 bases and the V segment lost 4 bases, leaving 12 bases of the junction unmatched. Germline loops: CDR1 MGHRA, CDR2 YSYEKL. The CDR3 contains 18 residues. Clones were sequenced by immunoSEQ multiplex PCR, and TCRdb holds only the in-frame ones, with some missing. There are 55,000 to 70,000 clones in the sample; approximately 80% occur only once, and 4.7% lies in the top ten. About this clone: Its antigen is unidentified.

V gene TRBV4-1 combines with J gene TRBJ2-7; 10 nucleotides agree with TRBD1. The TCR originated in a person aged 40 to 49 with breast cancer. The specimen was blood. The CDR3: CASSLSGTGALSSYEQYF. For the CDR3, the DNA is TGCGCCAGCAGCCTCTCCGGGACAGGGGCCCTAAGCTCCTACGAGCAGTACTTC.